These 25 T cell receptor beta chains share one sample of origin, sequenced in a study of regulatory T cells in long-lasting Graves disease. Indicated time point: newly diagnosed GD, antithyroid drugs for less than 3 months. Generation of the TCR library employed RNA extracted from PBMCs. CDR3 regions were amplified by Arm-PCR using iRepertoire HTBI primers to build TCR beta libraries. TCRdb itself ran the multiplex PCR reads through MiXCR, one entry per CDR3 protein. This sample yields roughly 500,000 distinct CDR3 sequences, of which approximately 13% are seen a single time; 8.5% to 10% belongs to the top ten. These data also featured in a second study, about T cells in Graves' hyperthyroidism and ophthalmopathy.

This sample comprised peripheral blood mononuclear cells (PBMCs), obtained at new diagnosis, from a patient treated with antithyroid drugs. The receptors stem from a man under 40 with Graves disease.

This clonotype was recorded at least ten times. The chain combines TRBV27 with TRBJ2-1; 9 nucleotides agree with TRBD2. With V trimmed by 4 bases and J by 12 bases, 13 bases remained unmatched. This CDR3 contains 15 residues. From germline, CDR1 is MNHEY and CDR2 SMNVEV (reference sequence). The CDR3 bases are TGTGCCAGCAGTTCTTTGGGAGGCGGGAGGGCCATGCAGTTCTTC. Protein sequence: CASSSLGGGRAMQFF.

This clonotype has more than one count but fewer than ten. A read error is possible here, since a much larger clone lies one base away. V and J are TRBV5-1 and TRBJ2-3; maybe TRBD1 (7 bases). V was cut by 7 bases and J by 4 bases, with 19 bases left in between. The CDR3 runs 15 residues. Germline V gene sequence: CDR1 SGHRS, CDR2 YFSETQ. The CDR3: CASHGGGQNADTQYF. Written as DNA, the CDR3 is TGCGCCAGCCACGGAGGGGGACAGAACGCAGATACGCAGTATTTT. Full variable domain (rest looked up from reference TRBV5-1 and TRBJ2-3): KAGVTQTPRYLIKTRGQQVTLSCSPISGHRSVSWYQQTPGQGLQFLFEYFSETQRNKGNFPGRFSGRQFSNSRSEMNVSTLELGDSALYLCASHGGGQNADTQYFGPGTRLTVL.

This clonotype was counted between two and nine times. The chain carries TRBV11-2 and TRBJ2-7; D assignment may be TRBD1 or TRBD2 (6 bases each). The CDR3 is 16 amino acids. V dropped 4 bases and J dropped 0 bases, with 16 bases sitting between them. Germline lookup yields CDR1 SGHAT and CDR2 FQNNGV. CDR3 sequence: CASSWGATSASYEQYF. The DNA for the CDR3 is TGTGCCAGCAGCTGGGGGGCGACAAGCGCCTCCTACGAGCAGTACTTC.

This clonotype has just a few counts. The CDR3 nucleotides are TGTGCCAGCAGCGTAGGTTCGGGCAGGGCGAACACTGAAGCTTTCTTT. Translated: CASSVGSGRANTEAFF. The J gene is TRBJ1-1, the V gene TRBV9; D is possibly TRBD1 (5 bases). Germline-derived CDR1 and CDR2 are SGDLS and YYNGEE. This CDR3 is 16 amino acids long. Trimming took off 0 bases at V and 1 base at J, with 13 bases between the two ends.

This clonotype was recorded at least ten times. The chain recombines TRBV20-1 with TRBJ2-7; either TRBD1 or TRBD2 may fit D (6 bases each). The CDR3 consists of 15 residues. Germline V gene sequence: CDR1 DFQATT, CDR2 SNEGSKA (reference sequence). The V and J ends lost 6 bases and 1 base respectively, with 19 bases between them. In DNA form, the CDR3 reads TGCAGTGCAGAGGGCGGGACATCAGGATCCTACGAGCAGTACTTC. As protein: CSAEGGTSGSYEQYF.

This clonotype appeared many times. The V and J genes are TRBV15 and TRBJ2-3; D remains unclear. The V end lost 1 base, the J end lost 1 base, and 9 bases lay between the germline ends. This CDR3 is 15 amino acids long. Per germline, CDR1 LNHNV and CDR2 YYDKDF (reference sequence). CDR3 region: CATSRAPYGTDTQYF. In DNA, the CDR3 is TGTGCCACCAGCAGAGCTCCGTACGGCACAGATACGCAGTATTTT.

J is TRBJ2-1 and V is TRBV6-5, with 12 nucleotides matching TRBD1. Germline V gene sequence: CDR1 MNHEY, CDR2 SVGAGI. Germline trimming cut 0 bases from V and 3 bases from J; bases unmatched to any gene: 3. This CDR3 region has 17 residues. The CDR3: CASSYSGTGGDYNEQFF. In DNA, the CDR3 is TGTGCCAGCAGTTACTCTGGGACAGGGGGCGACTACAATGAGCAGTTCTTC.

This clonotype was recorded at least ten times. The chain's CDR3 is CAARVAEGKNIQYF. CDR3 sequence (DNA): TGTGCCGCCAGGGTAGCGGAGGGCAAAAACATTCAGTACTTC. The chain couples TRBV2 to TRBJ2-4, with a possible D match to TRBD2 (6 bases). The CDR3 extends over 14 amino acids. CDR1 SNHLY and CDR2 FYNNEI come from the germline V gene. V lost 11 bases and J lost 3, with 17 bases in between.

This clonotype occurred many times. V gene TRBV27 combines with J gene TRBJ2-1, with D hard to call. Germline CDR1 and CDR2: MNHEY and SMNVEV (reference sequence). This CDR3 contains 15 residues. Trimming removed 5 bases at V and 2 bases at J, with 13 bases between. The CDR3, as DNA: TGTGCCAGCAGTCCCGGCGAATATCCCTACAATGAGCAGTTCTTC. The encoded protein is CASSPGEYPYNEQFF.

The chain is built from TRBV20-1 and TRBJ2-7; 14 bases line up with TRBD2. The CDR3 extends over 17 amino acids. V trimming: 6 bases; J trimming: 7 bases; junction bases outside the gene matches: 17. Germline loops: CDR1 DFQATT, CDR2 SNEGSKA (reference sequence). The CDR3 loop is CSAPRSGLAGDSREQYF. DNA of the CDR3: TGCAGTGCGCCTAGGTCGGGACTAGCGGGAGATTCGCGGGAGCAGTACTTC.

This clonotype was picked up many times. V and J are TRBV11-3 and TRBJ2-1, with D possibly TRBD2 on 6 matching bases. Germline CDR1 is SGHNT and CDR2 is YENEEA. The CDR3 has 13 residues. V lost 5 bases and J lost 10, with 15 bases in between. The CDR3 coding sequence is TGTGCCAGCAGCCCAGGCGGGGAGTACGAGCAGTTCTTC. Translated: CASSPGGEYEQFF.

This clonotype has ten or more counts. This rearrangement joins TRBV27 to TRBJ2-1; D is perhaps TRBD1 (5 bases). Trimming shortened V by 7 bases and J by 2 bases, and 15 bases separated the two germline ends. Germline values: CDR1 MNHEY, CDR2 SMNVEV (reference sequence). The CDR3 is made up of 15 amino acids. The CDR3, as DNA: TGTGCCAGCATAAGGGGCCCGAGTACCTACAATGAGCAGTTCTTC. Its protein product is CASIRGPSTYNEQFF.

This clonotype occurred a few times. The chain employs TRBV5-1 and TRBJ2-7; the D call may be TRBD1 or TRBD2 (5 bases each). The germline V and J ends were trimmed by 5 bases and 2 bases, with 11 bases remaining between them. The length of the CDR3 is 13 residues. CDR1 and CDR2 (germline): SGHRS, YFSETQ. The CDR3 protein is CASRLGDPYEQYF. The CDR3 DNA reads as TGCGCCAGCAGGTTAGGGGACCCCTACGAGCAGTACTTC.

This clonotype has a handful of counts. The V and J genes are TRBV5-1 and TRBJ1-2; D is uncertain. CDR1 and CDR2 (germline): SGHRS, YFSETQ. Trimming removed 0 bases at V and 4 bases at J, with 7 bases between. The CDR3 runs to 13 residues. The CDR3 loop is CASSLGVSYGYTF. The CDR3 nucleotides read TGCGCCAGCAGCTTGGGGGTTTCCTATGGCTACACCTTC.

J is TRBJ1-1 and V is TRBV20-1, with D unclear. The CDR3 consists of 14 residues. Trimming removed 0 bases at V and 5 bases at J, with 13 bases between. Germline loops: CDR1 DFQATT, CDR2 SNEGSKA (reference sequence). The CDR3 protein is CSARDNFGGTEAFF. CDR3 nucleotides: TGCAGTGCTAGAGATAATTTTGGAGGGACTGAAGCTTTCTTT.

This clonotype was recorded many times. V and J are TRBV14 and TRBJ2-5; 10 bases are shared with TRBD2. Germline CDR1 SGHDN, CDR2 FVKESK. Trimming at V came to 1 base and at J to 6 bases, leaving 8 bases not matched to a gene. The CDR3 length is 16 residues. In DNA, the CDR3 is TGTGCCAGCAGCCAAGTCCCCAGCGGGAGGGGGCAGACCCAGTACTTC. Protein: CASSQVPSGRGQTQYF.

This clonotype showed up many times. The chain combines TRBV2 with TRBJ1-2; 8 bases are shared with TRBD1. V was clipped by 4 bases and J by 4 bases; unmatched bases: 5. Germline CDR1 reads SNHLY; CDR2 reads FYNNEI. This CDR3 contains 14 residues. As DNA, the CDR3 is TGTGCCAGCAGTGTCGGACAGGGAGGCTATGGCTACACCTTC. Encoded protein: CASSVGQGGYGYTF.

The sample holds many counts of this clonotype. The chain joins TRBV7-3 to TRBJ2-2; 9 nucleotides agree with TRBD1. The CDR3 extends over 15 amino acids. The V gene's germline CDR1 is SGHTA and CDR2 FQGTGA. Trimming at V came to 6 bases and at J to 2 bases, leaving 4 bases not matched to a gene. The CDR3 nucleotides read TGTGCCAGCAGGTTGGGACAGGGTAACACCGGGGAGCTGTTTTTT. It codes for CASRLGQGNTGELFF.

V and J are TRBV29-1 and TRBJ2-2; D possibly corresponds to TRBD1 (5 bases). Germline loops: CDR1 SQVTM, CDR2 ANQGSEA. This CDR3 contains 16 residues. Trimming took 6 bases from V and 4 from J, leaving 21 bases between them. CDR3 sequence reads: CSVSPRADLLTGELFF. The CDR3 nucleotides read TGCAGCGTCTCTCCCAGGGCGGACCTACTCACCGGGGAGCTGTTTTTT.

This clonotype was seen ten or more times. This chain connects TRBV6-1 to TRBJ2-2; TRBD1 matches 7 bases. Trimming took 8 bases from V and 2 from J; bases not matched to a gene: 8. Looked up from germline, CDR1 is MNHNS and CDR2 is SASEGT. This CDR3 comprises 15 residues. This CDR3 reads CASQINRGNTGELFF. DNA for the CDR3: TGTGCCAGCCAGATTAACAGGGGTAACACCGGGGAGCTGTTTTTT.

This clonotype occurred many times. The rearrangement links TRBV5-1 to TRBJ2-1, with 9 bases fitting TRBD2. CDR1 and CDR2 (germline): SGHRS, YFSETQ. The CDR3 has 16 amino acids. Losses at the gene ends were 4 bases for V and 9 bases for J; bases not matched to a gene: 14. This CDR3 reads CASSPFGVAGDPEQFF. The CDR3 region has the DNA TGCGCCAGCAGCCCCTTCGGGGTAGCGGGAGATCCTGAGCAGTTCTTC.

There are many counts of this clonotype. The V call is TRBV12-3 or TRBV12-4, the J call TRBJ2-6; maybe TRBD1 (5 bases). The germline V and J ends were trimmed by 6 bases and 7 bases, with 16 bases remaining between them. This CDR3 region has 15 residues. CDR3 DNA: TGTGCCAGCAGCGAGCAGGGTTTTAGAGCCAACGTCCTGACTTTC. Translating gives CASSEQGFRANVLTF.

A remark on this clonotype: Just one base apart from a much larger clone, this may be a read error. This chain joins TRBV20-1 and TRBJ2-7, with 9 bases matching TRBD2. J was trimmed by 5 bases and V by 5 bases; bases with no gene match: 13. Germline loops: CDR1 DFQATT, CDR2 SNEGSKA (reference sequence). CDR3 size: 15 residues. The CDR3 loop is CSALISGRPSHEQYF. The CDR3 bases are TGCAGTGCTTTGATTAGCGGGAGACCTTCCCACGAGCAGTACTTC.

The V call is TRBV5-1, the J call TRBJ2-2, with D perhaps matching TRBD1 or TRBD2 (5 bases each). The CDR3 runs 15 residues. Trimming removed 1 base from V and 4 bases from J, with 11 bases in between. Germline V gives CDR1 SGHRS, CDR2 YFSETQ. The CDR3 is CASSLNPGTTGELFF. The CDR3 nucleotides are TGCGCCAGCAGCTTGAATCCGGGGACCACCGGGGAGCTGTTTTTT.

This clonotype was recorded many times. The chain is built from TRBV10-2 and TRBJ2-3, with 7 bases aligning to TRBD2. With V trimmed by 4 bases and J by 5 bases, 9 bases remained unmatched. Per the germline V gene, CDR1 is WSHSY and CDR2 is SAAADI. CDR3 length equals 15 residues. As DNA, the CDR3 is TGCGCCAGCAGTGGGCGGCGGGAGAGAAAAGATACGCAGTATTTT. This sequence encodes CASSGRRERKDTQYF.